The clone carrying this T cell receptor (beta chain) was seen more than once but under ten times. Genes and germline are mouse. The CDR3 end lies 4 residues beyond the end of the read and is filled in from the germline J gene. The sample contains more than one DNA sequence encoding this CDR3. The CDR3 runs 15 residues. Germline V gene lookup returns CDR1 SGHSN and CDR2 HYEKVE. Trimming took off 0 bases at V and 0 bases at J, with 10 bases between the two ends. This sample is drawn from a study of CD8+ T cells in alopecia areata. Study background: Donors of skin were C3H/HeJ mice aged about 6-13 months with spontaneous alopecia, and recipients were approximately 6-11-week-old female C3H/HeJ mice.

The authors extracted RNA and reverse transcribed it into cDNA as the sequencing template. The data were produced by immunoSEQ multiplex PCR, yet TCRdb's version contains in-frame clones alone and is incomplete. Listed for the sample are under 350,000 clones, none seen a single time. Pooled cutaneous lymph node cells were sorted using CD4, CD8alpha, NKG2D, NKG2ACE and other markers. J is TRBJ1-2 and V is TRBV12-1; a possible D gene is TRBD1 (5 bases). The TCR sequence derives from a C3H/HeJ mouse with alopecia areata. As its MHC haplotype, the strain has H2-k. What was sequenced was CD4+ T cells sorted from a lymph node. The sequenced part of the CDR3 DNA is TGTGCCAGCTCTCTCGTAGGACATGCAAACTCC. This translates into CASSLVGHANS. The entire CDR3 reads CASSLVGHANSDYTF.